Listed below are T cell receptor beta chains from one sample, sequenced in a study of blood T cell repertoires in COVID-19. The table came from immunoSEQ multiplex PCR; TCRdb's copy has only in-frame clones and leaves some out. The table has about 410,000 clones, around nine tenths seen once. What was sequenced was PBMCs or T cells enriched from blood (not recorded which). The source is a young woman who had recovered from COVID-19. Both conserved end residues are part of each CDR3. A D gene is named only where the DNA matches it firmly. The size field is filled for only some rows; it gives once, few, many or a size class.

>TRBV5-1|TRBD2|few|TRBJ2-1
TGCGCCAGCAGCCCCTGGACTAGCGGGGGCTTCCAAAATGAGCAGTTCTTC
CASSPWTSGGFQNEQFF
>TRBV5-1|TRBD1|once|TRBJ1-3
TGCGCCAGCAGCTTGAAAGATCCGGGACAGGGGATCGGAAACACCATATATTTT
CASSLKDPGQGIGNTIYF
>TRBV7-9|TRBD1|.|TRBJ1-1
TGTGCCAGCAGCGGACAGGGCCTGAACACTGAAGCTTTCTTT
CASSGQGLNTEAFF
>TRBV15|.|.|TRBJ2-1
TGTGCCACCAGCAGAGATCTACGCCAGGGGAAATACAATGAGCAGTTCTTC
CATSRDLRQGKYNEQFF
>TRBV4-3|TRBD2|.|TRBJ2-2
TGCGCCAGCAGCCAGGAACCGGGACTAGCGAACACCGGGGAGCTGTTTTTT
CASSQEPGLANTGELFF
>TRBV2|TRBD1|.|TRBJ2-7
TGTGCCAGCAGTGAAGGACAGGGGGAGGGAGAGCAGTACTTC
CASSEGQGEGEQYF
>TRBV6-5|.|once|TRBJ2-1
TGTGCCAGCAGTTACTACGAGGGCGGGAAAGAGTTCTTC
CASSYYEGGKEFF
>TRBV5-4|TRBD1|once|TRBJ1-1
TGTGCCAGCAGCTTGGTAAGGGGGCAGCACACTGAAGCTTTCTTT
CASSLVRGQHTEAFF
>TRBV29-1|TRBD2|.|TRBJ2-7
TGCAGCGTTGGAGGACTAGCAGACTACGAGCAGTACTTC
CSVGGLADYEQYF
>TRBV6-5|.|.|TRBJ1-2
TGTGCCAGCAGCCCACGCGTGGCAGGGCGATATGGCTACACCTTC
CASSPRVAGRYGYTF
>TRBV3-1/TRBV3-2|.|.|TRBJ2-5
TGTGCCAGCAGCCGGGCCGTCCAAGAGACCCAGTACTTC
CASSRAVQETQYF
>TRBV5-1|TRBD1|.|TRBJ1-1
TGCGCCAGCAGCTTGGTGGGGACAGGGTGGGGGACTGAAGCTTTCTTT
CASSLVGTGWGTEAFF
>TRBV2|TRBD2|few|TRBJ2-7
TGTGCCAGCAGGGCAGGACTAGCGGGCTTCTACGAGCAGTACTTC
CASRAGLAGFYEQYF
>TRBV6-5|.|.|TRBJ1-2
TGTGCCAGCACCCGGGGTTCTAACTATGGCTACACCTTC
CASTRGSNYGYTF
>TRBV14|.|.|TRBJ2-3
TGTGCCAGCAGCCCTACACCGCGGAATACGCAGTATTTT
CASSPTPRNTQYF
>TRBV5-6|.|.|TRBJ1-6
TGTGCCAGCAGCGGTGGTGGTGCGCGGATGAGGGATAATTCACCCCTCCACTTT
CASSGGGARMRDNSPLHF
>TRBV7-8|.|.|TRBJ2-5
TGTGCCATCACTAAAAGGAGGGTGGAAGAGACCCAGTACTTC
CAITKRRVEETQYF
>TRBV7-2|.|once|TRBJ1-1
TGTGCCAGCAGCTTAGCCCCCAGCACTGAAGCTTTCTTT
CASSLAPSTEAFF
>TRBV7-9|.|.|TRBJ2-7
TGTGCCAGCAGCTTAGGTAGAGAGCAGTACTTC
CASSLGREQYF
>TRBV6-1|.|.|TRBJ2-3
TGTGCCAGCAGTGAAGCCCTTAAGGGGACAGATACGCAGTATTTT
CASSEALKGTDTQYF
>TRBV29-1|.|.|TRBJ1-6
TGCAGCGTTGCCGAACGACACGAAAATTCACCCCTCCACTTT
CSVAERHENSPLHF
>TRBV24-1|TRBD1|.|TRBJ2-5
TGTGCCACCAGTGATTACCGGACAGGGTACCGCCAAGAGACCCAGTACTTC
CATSDYRTGYRQETQYF
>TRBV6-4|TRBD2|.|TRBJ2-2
TGTGCCAGCCCTTTGGAGACGGCGGGAGAGGCCGGGGAGCTGTTTTTT
CASPLETAGEAGELFF
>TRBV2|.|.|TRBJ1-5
TGTGCCAGCAGTGAAGTTAGGGGTATTTCCCCGTATAGCAATCAGCCCCAGCATTTT
CASSEVRGISPYSNQPQHF